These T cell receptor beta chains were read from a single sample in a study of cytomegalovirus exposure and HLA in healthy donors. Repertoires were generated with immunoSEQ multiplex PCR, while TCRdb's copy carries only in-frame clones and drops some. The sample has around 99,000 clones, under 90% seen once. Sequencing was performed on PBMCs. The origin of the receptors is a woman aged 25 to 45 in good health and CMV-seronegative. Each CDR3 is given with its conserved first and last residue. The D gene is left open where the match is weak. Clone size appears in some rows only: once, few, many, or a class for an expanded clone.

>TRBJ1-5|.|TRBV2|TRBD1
CASSKDRGTEPQHF
TGTGCCAGCAGTAAAGACAGGGGGACGGAGCCCCAGCATTTT
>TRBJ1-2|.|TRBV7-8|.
CASSLGENYGYTF
TGTGCCAGCAGCTTAGGGGAGAACTATGGCTACACCTTC
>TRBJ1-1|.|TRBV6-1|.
CASSESWAAEAFF
TGTGCCAGCAGTGAAAGCTGGGCCGCTGAAGCTTTCTTT
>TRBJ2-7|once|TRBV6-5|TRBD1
CASSYSDRGHEQYF
TGTGCCAGCAGTTACTCCGACAGGGGCCACGAGCAGTACTTC
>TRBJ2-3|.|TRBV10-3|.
CAISGTEVTDTQYF
TGTGCCATCAGTGGGACAGAGGTCACAGATACGCAGTATTTT
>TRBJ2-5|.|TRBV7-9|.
CASSLGGYSETQYF
TGTGCCAGCAGCTTAGGAGGGTACTCGGAGACCCAGTACTTC
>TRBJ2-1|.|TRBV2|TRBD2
CASKRAEAGGYNEQFF
TGTGCCAGTAAAAGGGCCGAAGCGGGAGGCTACAATGAGCAGTTCTTC
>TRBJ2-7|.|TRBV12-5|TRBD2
CASGRTTGGGNSYEQYF
TGTGCTAGTGGTCGGACCACGGGGGGGGGCAACTCCTACGAGCAGTACTTC
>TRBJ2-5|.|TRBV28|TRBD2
CASSLTSGPRTETQYF
TGTGCCAGCAGTTTAACTAGCGGCCCTCGTACGGAGACCCAGTACTTC
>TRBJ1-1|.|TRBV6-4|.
CASSAQGTGEAFF
TGTGCCAGCAGTGCCCAGGGGACCGGAGAAGCTTTCTTT
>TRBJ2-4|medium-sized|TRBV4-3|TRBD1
CASSQVSGQGGNIQYF
TGCGCCAGCAGCCAAGTGTCCGGACAGGGTGGGAACATTCAGTACTTC